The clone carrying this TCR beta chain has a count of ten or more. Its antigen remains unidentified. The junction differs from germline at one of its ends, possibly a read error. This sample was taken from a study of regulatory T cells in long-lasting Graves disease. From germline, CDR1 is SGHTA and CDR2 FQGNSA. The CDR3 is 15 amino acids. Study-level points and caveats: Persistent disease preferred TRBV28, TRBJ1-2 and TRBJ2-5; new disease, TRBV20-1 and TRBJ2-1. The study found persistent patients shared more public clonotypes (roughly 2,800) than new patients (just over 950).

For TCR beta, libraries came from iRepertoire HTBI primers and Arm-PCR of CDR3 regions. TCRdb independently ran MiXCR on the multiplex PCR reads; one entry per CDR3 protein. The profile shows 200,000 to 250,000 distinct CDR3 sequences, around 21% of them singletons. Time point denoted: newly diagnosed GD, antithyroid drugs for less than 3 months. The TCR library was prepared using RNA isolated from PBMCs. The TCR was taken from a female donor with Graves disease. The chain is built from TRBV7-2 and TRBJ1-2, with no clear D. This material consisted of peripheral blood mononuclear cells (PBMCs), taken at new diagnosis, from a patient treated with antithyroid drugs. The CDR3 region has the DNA TGTGCCAGCAACTTAAAGACTGGTCCTAACTATGGCTACACCTTC. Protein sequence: CASNLKTGPNYGYTF.